The 26 T cell receptor beta chains below all came from one sample that was sequenced in a study of cytomegalovirus exposure and HLA in healthy donors. PCR used 60 Vbeta primers and 13 Jbeta primers. Profiling relied on immunoSEQ multiplex PCR, and the TCRdb table lists in-frame clones only, not all of them. The data contain over 100,000 clones, around three quarters of them singletons. The sequenced sample was PBMCs. The origin of the receptors is a woman aged 18-29 years in good health and CMV-seropositive.

V and J are TRBV18 and TRBJ2-2, with D unclear. CDR3 length: 14 residues. V lost 0 bases and J 4 bases, leaving 6 bases between the germline ends. CDR1 and CDR2 (germline): KGHSH, LQKENI. Written as DNA, the CDR3 is TGTGCCAGCTCACCACCGGGCCTCACCGGGGAGCTGTTTTTT. Amino acid sequence: CASSPPGLTGELFF.

The V gene is TRBV27, the J gene TRBJ2-7, with D possibly being TRBD1 (6 bases). CDR1 and CDR2 (germline): MNHEY, SMNVEV (reference sequence). V was clipped by 6 bases and J by 4 bases, with 16 bases between them. The CDR3 extends over 14 amino acids. The CDR3 DNA sequence: TGTGCCAGCAGCCGGACAGACCTTATGTACGAGCAGTACTTC. Protein sequence: CASSRTDLMYEQYF.

The chain employs TRBV7-8 and TRBJ2-1; D might be TRBD2 (5 bases). Germline CDR1 reads SGHVS; CDR2 reads FQNEAQ. Trimming cost V 10 bases and J 3 bases, with 16 bases left between them. The CDR3 runs to 14 residues. The CDR3 protein is CATQGSGGYNEQFF. DNA of the CDR3: TGTGCCACCCAAGGGAGCGGAGGCTACAATGAGCAGTTCTTC.

This clone was picked up one time. The V and J genes are TRBV14 and TRBJ2-1; 8 nucleotides line up with TRBD2. CDR3 length: 16 amino acids. V lost 1 base and J lost 10; bases outside the gene matches: 12. The germline CDR1 and CDR2 sequences are SGHDN and FVKESK. In nucleotides, the CDR3 is TGTGCCAGCAGCCAAGGTTACGGCGGGAGGTGGGGGGAGCAGTTCTTC. Its protein product is CASSQGYGGRWGEQFF.

V and J are TRBV6-6 and TRBJ1-5; D is unclear. The CDR3 consists of 13 residues. In germline, CDR1 is MNHNY, CDR2 SVGAGI (reference sequence). V shed 0 bases and J shed 7 bases, with 7 bases lying between them. CDR3 amino acids: CASSYSSRQPQHF. CDR3 nucleotide sequence: TGTGCCAGCAGTTACTCTTCTCGGCAGCCCCAGCATTTT.

This chain links TRBV14 with TRBJ1-1, with 8 positions matching TRBD1. The V and J ends lost 4 bases and 6 bases, in that order; junction bases with no gene match: 16. Germline V lookup: CDR1 SGHDN, CDR2 FVKESK. This CDR3 is 17 amino acids long. This CDR3 reads CASSRRGTYRGIAEAFF. The CDR3 DNA sequence: TGTGCCAGCAGCCGAAGGGGGACCTACAGGGGGATAGCTGAAGCTTTCTTT.

V is TRBV5-1 and J is TRBJ2-6, with D perhaps TRBD1 (5 bases). The CDR3 runs to 17 residues. Trimming pared 3 bases from V and 0 bases from J, leaving 13 bases between. The germline V gene encodes CDR1 SGHRS and CDR2 YFSETQ. In DNA, the CDR3 is TGCGCCAGCAGCTCCCTGGGGCCTTTCTCTGGGGCCAACGTCCTGACTTTC. The encoded protein is CASSSLGPFSGANVLTF.

The V and J genes are TRBV27 and TRBJ2-7; weak D call: TRBD2 (7 bases). Between the trimmed V and J ends, which lost 10 bases and 9 bases, there was a span of 25 bases. This CDR3 has 14 amino acids. CDR1 is MNHEY and CDR2 is SMNVEV in the germline V gene (reference sequence). The CDR3 spells CAIRGAGPKAGQYF. The DNA for the CDR3 is TGTGCCATTCGGGGGGCAGGTCCCAAAGCAGGGCAGTACTTC.

The chain carries TRBV6-6 and TRBJ1-5; 12 nucleotides match TRBD1. The CDR3 consists of 16 residues. Trimming cost V 6 bases and J 7 bases; bases outside gene matches: 10. CDR1 is MNHNY and CDR2 is SVGAGI in the germline V gene (reference sequence). The CDR3 reads CASSGPGQGAGQPQHF. Written as DNA, the CDR3 is TGTGCCAGCAGCGGACCGGGACAGGGGGCAGGACAGCCCCAGCATTTT.

The chain combines TRBV11-3 with TRBJ2-7; 8 bases agree with TRBD1. This CDR3 has 15 amino acids. Unmatched junction bases numbered 6, after V lost 3 bases and J lost 2 bases. The germline V gene has CDR1 SGHNT and CDR2 YENEEA. The CDR3 sequence is CASSLFGQGAYEQYF. The CDR3 region has the DNA TGTGCCAGCAGCTTGTTCGGACAGGGTGCCTACGAGCAGTACTTC. The whole variable domain, filled in from reference TRBV11-3 and TRBJ2-7, reads EAGVVQSPRYKIIEKKQPVAFWCNPISGHNTLYWYLQNLGQGPELLIRYENEEAVDDSQLPKDRFSAERLKGVDSTLKIQPAELGDSAVYLCASSLFGQGAYEQYFGPGTRLTVT.

The chain couples TRBV2 to TRBJ2-5; maybe TRBD1 (5 bases). Per the germline V gene, CDR1 is SNHLY and CDR2 is FYNNEI. With 6 bases removed from V and 4 bases from J, the gap between germline ends came to 6 bases. The CDR3 has 11 residues. The CDR3 is CASRQGETQYF. The CDR3 nucleotides are TGTGCCAGCAGGCAGGGAGAGACCCAGTACTTC.

The gene calls are TRBV7-9 and TRBJ2-7, with 9 bases matching TRBD1. V was pared by 6 bases and J by 5 bases, with 8 bases of the junction left unmatched. The CDR3 covers 14 residues. CDR1 and CDR2 (germline): SEHNR, FQNEAQ (reference sequence). The CDR3 loop reads CASSRDRVSDEQYF. The CDR3 DNA sequence: TGTGCCAGCAGTAGGGACAGGGTTAGTGACGAGCAGTACTTC.

The chain is built from TRBV11-2 and TRBJ2-7; D is uncertain. This CDR3 is 12 amino acids long. Germline V gene lookup returns CDR1 SGHAT and CDR2 FQNNGV. V was pared by 0 bases and J by 6 bases, with 6 bases between. For the CDR3, the DNA is TGTGCCAGCAGCTTAGAACGCAGCGAGCAGTACTTC. Encoded protein: CASSLERSEQYF.

The chain links TRBV2 to TRBJ2-5; D remains unclear. There are 13 residues in the CDR3. V was pared by 1 base and J by 4 bases, with 7 bases between. Germline V gene sequence: CDR1 SNHLY, CDR2 FYNNEI. CDR3 bases: TGTGCCAGCAGTGAAGACAGAACAGAGACCCAGTACTTC. It yields the protein CASSEDRTETQYF.

This sequence joins TRBV5-1 and TRBJ2-3; 11 bases line up with TRBD2. The V gene's germline CDR1 is SGHRS and CDR2 YFSETQ. Germline trimming cut 7 bases from V and 3 bases from J; bases unmatched to any gene: 4. CDR3 length: 14 amino acids. The CDR3 DNA is TGCGCCAGCTTTAGCGGGAGGGTAACAGATACGCAGTATTTT. It yields the protein CASFSGRVTDTQYF.

The V gene is TRBV5-6, the J gene TRBJ2-7; TRBD1 matches 12 bases. The germline CDR1 and CDR2 sequences are SGHDT and YYEEEE. This CDR3 contains 15 residues. J lost 6 bases, V lost 2 bases, and 6 bases had no gene match. The DNA for the CDR3 is TGTGCCAGCAGCTTCCGGGACAGGGGGCTCTCCGAGCAGTACTTC. It is translated as CASSFRDRGLSEQYF. Complete variable domain (other parts from reference TRBV5-6 and TRBJ2-7): DAGVTQSPTHLIKTRGQQVTLRCSPKSGHDTVSWYQQALGQGPQFIFQYYEEEERQRGNFPDRFSGHQFPNYSSELNVNALLLGDSALYLCASSFRDRGLSEQYFGPGTRLTVT.

The gene calls are TRBV5-1 and TRBJ1-2, with 7 bases fitting TRBD1. V lost 6 bases, J lost 4 bases, and 6 bases stayed unmatched. The germline CDR1 and CDR2 sequences are SGHRS and YFSETQ. The CDR3 has 13 amino acids. The CDR3, as DNA: TGCGCCAGCACGACAGGGTGGGGCTATGGCTACACCTTC. Amino acids: CASTTGWGYGYTF.

The V and J genes are TRBV30 and TRBJ1-6; D is unclear. The CDR3 covers 14 residues. Germline CDR1 GTSNPN, CDR2 SVGIG (reference sequence). V lost 4 bases to trimming and J lost 6 bases, with 13 bases between them. Here the CDR3 DNA reads TGTGCCTGGAAAAGCCGAGAGTTTAATTCACCCCTCCACTTT. Its protein product is CAWKSREFNSPLHF.

This chain connects TRBV30 to TRBJ2-7, with 10 bases fitting TRBD2. Germline V gene lookup returns CDR1 GTSNPN and CDR2 SVGIG (reference sequence). The V and J ends lost 0 bases and 5 bases, in that order; junction bases with no gene match: 10. CDR3 length: 16 residues. The CDR3 DNA follows: TGTGCCTGGAGTGTACGTGGAGCGGGAGGGCCCCACGAGCAGTACTTC. Its translation is CAWSVRGAGGPHEQYF.

The table lists this clone with a few counts. The rearrangement joins TRBV30 to TRBJ1-6; TRBD1 matches at 7 bases. CDR1 is GTSNPN and CDR2 is SVGIG in the germline V gene (reference sequence). Unmatched junction bases numbered 5, after V lost 4 bases and J lost 5 bases. This CDR3 spans 14 amino acids. CDR3 nucleotide sequence: TGTGCCTGGATGGCAGGGGGAGATAATTCACCCCTCCACTTT. Encoded protein: CAWMAGGDNSPLHF.

V and J are TRBV25-1 and TRBJ2-3, with D perhaps TRBD2 (6 bases). The germline V and J ends were trimmed by 7 bases and 5 bases, with 16 bases remaining between them. Germline lookup yields CDR1 MGHDK and CDR2 SYGVNS. The CDR3 is made up of 14 amino acids. The CDR3 DNA is TGTGCCAGCACCTCCGGACCAGCGGGAGATACGCAGTATTTT. It codes for CASTSGPAGDTQYF.

The rearrangement uses TRBV7-9 and TRBJ1-2, with TRBD1 as a possible D gene (5 bases). The CDR3 runs to 11 residues. From germline, CDR1 is SEHNR and CDR2 FQNEAQ (reference sequence). Deletions cut 5 bases from V and 6 bases from J, with 7 bases between. The CDR3 loop is CASSIRDGYTF. Written as DNA, the CDR3 is TGTGCCAGCAGCATCAGGGATGGCTACACCTTC.

The chain's CDR3 is CASSINNRALTEAFF. In DNA, the CDR3 is TGTGCCAGCAGCATAAATAACAGGGCGCTCACTGAAGCTTTCTTT. This chain uses TRBV21-1 with TRBJ1-1; TRBD1 is the table's D call, not checked against the DNA. TRBV21-1 corresponds to a pseudogene. The CDR3 sequence is 15 residues long.

In DNA form, the CDR3 reads TGTGCCAGCAGCGCTCGAGGACTAGCGGGAGAGAGGAATGAGCAGTTCTTC. This gives the protein CASSARGLAGERNEQFF. This sequence joins TRBV7-2 and TRBJ2-1; 13 positions match TRBD2. The germline V gene has CDR1 SGHTA and CDR2 FQGNSA. The CDR3 loop spans 17 amino acids. V gave up 5 bases and J gave up 7 bases; unmatched junction bases: 11.

The rearrangement uses TRBV7-8 and TRBJ1-1; D remains ambiguous. CDR1 and CDR2 from the germline V gene are SGHVS and FQNEAQ. There are 15 residues in the CDR3. Trimming removed 1 base at V and 0 bases at J, with 9 bases between. The CDR3 nucleotides are TGTGCCAGCAGCTTAGACCCGGTCCTGAACACTGAAGCTTTCTTT. Its translation: CASSLDPVLNTEAFF.

The chain links TRBV5-1 to TRBJ2-7; D is perhaps TRBD2 (6 bases). Trimming took off 4 bases at V and 3 bases at J, with 14 bases between the two ends. The CDR3 loop spans 14 amino acids. Germline V gene data show CDR1 as SGHRS and CDR2 as YFSETQ. Here the CDR3 reads CASSGGLSNYEQYF. The CDR3 nucleotides are TGCGCCAGCAGCGGGGGACTTAGTAACTACGAGCAGTACTTC.